The clone carrying this T cell receptor (beta chain) appeared a few times. The antigen is undetermined. V was clipped by 1 base and J by 2 bases; unmatched bases: 1. This CDR3 comprises 16 residues. Germline loops: CDR1 LNHDA, CDR2 SQIVND (reference sequence). Primers included in the PCR were 60 Vbeta and 13 Jbeta primers. This table comes from immunoSEQ multiplex PCR, and its TCRdb copy is limited to in-frame clones, with some not included. The sample records around 100,000 clones, about 70% being singletons. These data belong to a study of cytomegalovirus exposure and HLA in healthy donors. Study as a whole: Sequencing of 150 million to 200 million T cells in an earlier analysis found 100 million to 140 million unique TCR beta sequences. Study-level points and caveats: Later genetic work tied a missense DCLRE1C variant to beta-chain V and J trimming. Most TCR sequences proved rare, with some public TCRs found in many donors. A highly shared variant cluster was judged a likely technical artifact.

The chain recombines TRBV19 with TRBJ2-2; TRBD1 matches 10 bases. Sequencing was performed on PBMCs. The TCR originated in a young man in good health and CMV-seropositive. For the CDR3, the DNA is TGTGCCAGTAGTATAGGGACAGGGGGTAACACCGGGGAGCTGTTTTTT. Residues: CASSIGTGGNTGELFF.